The rows below give T cell receptor beta chains drawn from one sample of a study of naive and memory T cell subsets. One entry per CDR3 protein, called by TCRdb with MiXCR from the UMI-ligation and nested PCR reads. The sample yields 1,400 to 1,500 distinct CDR3 sequences, roughly 7.4% seen once. Sequencing input: CD8+ TEMRA cells from blood. The receptors originated from a human donor in good health. Both conserved end residues are part of each CDR3. D genes are given only for firm matches. For some rows the clone size is stated as once, few or many, or as a class when expanded; others skip it.

cdr3_aa cdr3_nt clone_size j_call v_call d_call
CSVDTGFHEQYF TGCAGCGTTGACACAGGGTTCCACGAGCAGTACTTC few TRBJ2-7 TRBV29-1 .
CASSESSGTYEQFF TGTGCCAGCAGCGAGTCTAGCGGGACCTATGAGCAGTTCTTC many TRBJ2-1 TRBV7-6 TRBD2
CASSLRTGGREKLFF TGTGCCAGCAGCCTTCGGACGGGGGGACGAGAAAAACTGTTTTTT . TRBJ1-4 TRBV5-8 .
CASSQDSKMGDEQFF TGCGCCAGCAGCCAGGACAGTAAGATGGGCGATGAGCAGTTCTTC few TRBJ2-1 TRBV4-3 .
CASSLTGGASGYTF TGTGCCAGCAGTTTGACAGGGGGCGCCAGTGGCTACACCTTC few TRBJ1-2 TRBV27 TRBD1
CASSPPGGDEQFF TGCGCCAGCAGCCCCCCGGGGGGCGATGAGCAGTTCTTC few TRBJ2-1 TRBV4-3 .
CATRLSGRAFLTDTQYF TGTGCCACCAGACTTAGCGGGAGGGCCTTCTTAACAGATACGCAGTATTTT medium-sized TRBJ2-3 TRBV15 TRBD2
CASSLGTGDYGYTF TGTGCCAGCAGCTTAGGGACAGGGGACTATGGCTACACCTTC . TRBJ1-2 TRBV7-2 TRBD1
CASSELAGNTGELFF TGTGCCAGCAGTGAATTAGCGGGAAACACCGGGGAGCTGTTTTTT . TRBJ2-2 TRBV25-1 TRBD2
CASRIGPYYEQYF TGTGCCAGCAGGATCGGACCTTATTACGAGCAGTACTTC few TRBJ2-7 TRBV6-4 .
CAISEGTVAYEQYF TGTGCCATCAGTGAGGGGACAGTAGCCTACGAGCAGTACTTC few TRBJ2-7 TRBV10-3 TRBD1
CASSLSQPYKEQFF TGTGCCAGCAGTTTAAGCCAGCCGTACAAAGAGCAGTTCTTC . TRBJ2-1 TRBV28 .
CASSLYATEAFF TGTGCCAGCAGTTTGTACGCCACTGAAGCTTTCTTT many TRBJ1-1 TRBV28 .
CSARDPGSEQYF TGCAGTGCTAGAGATCCGGGGAGCGAGCAGTACTTC many TRBJ2-7 TRBV20-1 .
CASSPGMGYEQYF TGTGCCAGTAGTCCCGGTATGGGCTACGAGCAGTACTTC . TRBJ2-7 TRBV19 .
CSVAWSGARGDEQFF TGCAGCGTTGCCTGGAGCGGGGCGAGGGGGGATGAGCAGTTCTTC many TRBJ2-1 TRBV29-1 .
CASSQEGHVNTEAFF TGCGCCAGCAGCCAAGAGGGACACGTGAACACTGAAGCTTTCTTT . TRBJ1-1 TRBV4-1 .
CASSSGGSWYEQYF TGTGCCAGCAGTTCGGGCGGGAGTTGGTACGAGCAGTACTTC many TRBJ2-7 TRBV6-5 TRBD2
CASTGFGQGTGELFF TGTGCCAGCACCGGATTCGGACAGGGTACCGGGGAGCTGTTTTTT few TRBJ2-2 TRBV2 TRBD1
CAWSVAGGLNEQFF TGTGCCTGGAGTGTAGCGGGAGGGTTGAATGAGCAGTTCTTC . TRBJ2-1 TRBV30 TRBD2
CASSEIRTEANYGYTF TGTGCCAGCAGTGAGATCCGGACAGAAGCTAACTATGGCTACACCTTC few TRBJ1-2 TRBV2 .
CASSPDSENSPLHF TGTGCCAGCAGCCCAGACAGCGAGAATTCACCCCTCCACTTT medium-sized TRBJ1-6 TRBV6-4 .
CSVWLGGGFF TGCAGCGTTTGGTTAGGGGGCGGTTTCTTT many TRBJ2-3 TRBV29-1 TRBD1
CASSSTLTGAAGYTF TGTGCCAGCAGCTCGACGTTGACAGGGGCGGCTGGCTACACCTTC few TRBJ1-2 TRBV7-6 TRBD1
CASSQDLAGGPDTQYF TGCGCCAGCAGCCAAGACCTAGCGGGAGGTCCAGATACGCAGTATTTT medium-sized TRBJ2-3 TRBV4-3 TRBD2
CASNAASGLYNEQFF TGCGCCAGCAACGCCGCTAGCGGCCTCTACAATGAGCAGTTCTTC many TRBJ2-1 TRBV5-1 TRBD2
CASSPPLTAEQFF TGTGCCAGCAGTCCGCCCCTGACTGCTGAGCAGTTCTTC many TRBJ2-1 TRBV28 .
CASSRTSRPPEQYF TGTGCCAGCAGCCGGACTAGCCGCCCTCCTGAGCAGTACTTC . TRBJ2-7 TRBV28 TRBD2
CASSVTGDSYEQYF TGTGCCAGCAGCGTTACAGGGGATTCCTACGAGCAGTACTTC many TRBJ2-7 TRBV9 TRBD1
CASSFGGHNEQLF TGTGCCAGCAGTTTCGGGGGCCACAATGAGCAGTTATTC . TRBJ2-1 TRBV12-3/TRBV12-4 .
CASSVGQSGEQFF TGTGCCAGCAGCGTAGGGCAAAGCGGAGAGCAGTTCTTC many TRBJ2-1 TRBV9 .
CASSLGTAPLEQYF TGTGCCAGCAGTTTGGGCACGGCCCCTTTGGAGCAGTACTTC many TRBJ2-7 TRBV28 .
CASAGTGEDEQYF TGCGCCAGCGCCGGGACAGGGGAGGACGAGCAGTACTTC large TRBJ2-7 TRBV4-1 TRBD1
CSVIRDNSYEQYF TGCAGCGTTATAAGGGACAACTCCTACGAGCAGTACTTC . TRBJ2-7 TRBV29-1 .
CATSRHTGTGSDTQYF TGTGCCACCAGCAGACATACCGGGACAGGGTCAGATACGCAGTATTTT . TRBJ2-3 TRBV15 TRBD1
CASSESTSGRVNTGELFF TGCGCCAGCAGTGAGTCGACTAGCGGGAGGGTAAACACCGGGGAGCTGTTTTTT medium-sized TRBJ2-2 TRBV10-1 TRBD2
CSVSSGSYEQYF TGCAGCGTTTCCTCGGGGAGCTACGAGCAGTACTTC few TRBJ2-7 TRBV29-1 .
CASSPSGLAGNTDTQYF TGTGCCAGCAGTCCATCGGGACTAGCGGGTAACACAGATACGCAGTATTTT . TRBJ2-3 TRBV27 TRBD2
CASSPRSGIEQFF TGTGCCAGTAGTCCCCGGAGCGGGATTGAGCAGTTCTTC few TRBJ2-1 TRBV19 TRBD2
CASSAGDNEKLFF TGTGCCAGCTCAGCAGGGGATAATGAAAAACTGTTTTTT . TRBJ1-4 TRBV18 .
CASSSVGTTYEQYF TGTGCCAGCTCAAGTGTCGGGACCACCTACGAGCAGTACTTC . TRBJ2-7 TRBV18 .
CSVEVISTDTRSTNEKLFF TGCAGCGTTGAAGTCATAAGTACTGATACACGGTCAACTAATGAAAAACTGTTTTTT few TRBJ1-4 TRBV29-1 .
CATSRDWGDGAYEQYF TGTGCCACCAGCAGAGATTGGGGGGACGGCGCCTACGAGCAGTACTTC medium-sized TRBJ2-7 TRBV15 .
CSARDPSGSYEQYF TGCAGTGCTAGAGATCCTAGCGGGAGCTACGAGCAGTACTTC . TRBJ2-7 TRBV20-1 TRBD2
CASSDSTSGSTDTQYF TGTGCCAGCAGTGACTCGACTAGCGGGAGCACAGATACGCAGTATTTT . TRBJ2-3 TRBV6-4 TRBD2
CASSYMNTEAFF TGTGCCAGCAGCTACATGAACACTGAAGCTTTCTTT few TRBJ1-1 TRBV12-3/TRBV12-4 .
CASSLAARGYEQYF TGTGCCAGCAGCTTAGCGGCGCGAGGCTACGAGCAGTACTTC . TRBJ2-7 TRBV7-8 .
CSARDVQRESNEQFF TGCAGTGCTAGAGATGTTCAGCGGGAGTCCAATGAGCAGTTCTTC many TRBJ2-1 TRBV20-1 TRBD2
CASRDRLAIETQYF TGCGCCAGCAGGGATAGACTAGCTATAGAGACCCAGTACTTC . TRBJ2-5 TRBV10-1 TRBD2
CASSLDTDRRNTGELFF TGTGCCAGCAGCTTAGATACGGACAGGCGGAACACCGGGGAGCTGTTTTTT many TRBJ2-2 TRBV7-8 TRBD1
CASSQELGTGNEKLFF TGCGCCAGCAGCCAAGAGTTGGGGACAGGGAACGAAAAACTGTTTTTT many TRBJ1-4 TRBV4-3 TRBD1
CASSQVAGTGANVLTF TGCGCCAGCAGCCAAGTGGCAGGGACTGGGGCCAACGTCCTGACTTTC medium-sized TRBJ2-6 TRBV4-3 .
CASSLGYSSNYGYTF TGTGCCAGCAGCTTAGGGTACAGCTCTAACTATGGCTACACCTTC many TRBJ1-2 TRBV11-2 .
CASSFSGGPSYEQYF TGTGCCAGCAGCTTTTCTGGGGGGCCCTCCTACGAGCAGTACTTC many TRBJ2-7 TRBV7-8 .
CASSLVPDTQYF TGTGCCAGCAGCTTAGTGCCAGATACGCAGTATTTT . TRBJ2-3 TRBV11-2 .